This entry lists 15 T cell receptor beta chains sequenced from one sample in a study of blood T cell repertoires in COVID-19. The table came from immunoSEQ multiplex PCR; TCRdb's copy has only in-frame clones and leaves some out. The top ten clones hold 0.8% to 0.9% of a sample with under 450,000 clones, roughly 92% of them seen once. Material: PBMCs or T cells enriched from blood (not recorded which). These receptors were obtained from a woman aged 35 to 49 who had been exposed to COVID-19.

A single count supports this clone. The chain has TRBV19 and TRBJ1-2; perhaps TRBD1 as D (6 bases). Looked up from germline, CDR1 is LNHDA and CDR2 is SQIVND (reference sequence). The CDR3 is made up of 13 amino acids. Deletions cut 7 bases from V and 8 bases from J, with 17 bases between. CDR3: CASTHGQSRGYTF. The CDR3 DNA sequence: TGTGCCAGTACCCATGGACAGTCTCGGGGCTACACCTTC. The complete variable domain, with remaining parts taken from reference TRBV19 and TRBJ1-2, reads DGGITQSPKYLFRKEGQNVTLSCEQNLNHDAMYWYRQDPGQGLRLIYYSQIVNDFQKGDIAEGYSVSREKKESFPLTVTSAQKNPTAFYLCASTHGQSRGYTFGSGTRLTVV.

The CDR3 sequence is CASSYSGTGVTDTQYF. Here the CDR3 DNA reads TGTGCCAGCAGTTACTCCGGGACAGGGGTCACAGATACGCAGTATTTT. The chain recombines TRBV6-5 with TRBJ2-3, with 10 bases matching TRBD1. The CDR3 has 16 amino acids. Unmatched junction bases numbered 2, after V lost 0 bases and J lost 2 bases. Germline V CDR1 and CDR2: MNHEY, SVGAGI.

The chain employs TRBV10-1 and TRBJ1-1; D is unresolved. V lost 3 bases, J lost 6 bases, and 11 bases lay in between. From germline, CDR1 is WNHNN and CDR2 SYGVQD (reference sequence). The CDR3 is 13 residues long. The CDR3 region has the DNA TGCGCCAGCAGTGAATTCAGGCTGTCTGAAGCTTTCTTT. It translates to CASSEFRLSEAFF.

The chain is built from TRBV3-1 (or the pseudogene TRBV3-2) and TRBJ2-5; the D gene is possibly TRBD1 (5 bases). V was pared by 2 bases and J by 5 bases, with 12 bases between. The CDR3 length is 14 residues. Germline CDR1 is LGHDT and CDR2 is YNNKEL (reference sequence). CDR3 DNA: TGTGCCAGCAGCCAATCCCTAGGGGTGGAGACCCAGTACTTC. This encodes CASSQSLGVETQYF.

The chain uses TRBV2 and TRBJ1-4; TRBD1 aligns across 8 bases. This CDR3 has 15 amino acids. V shed 5 bases and J 4 bases; nucleotides not matched to a gene: 6. Germline values: CDR1 SNHLY, CDR2 FYNNEI. CDR3 sequence (DNA): TGTGCCAGCAGTCCCGGGACAGGAGTTAATGAAAAACTGTTTTTT. Encoded protein: CASSPGTGVNEKLFF.

V gene TRBV9 combines with J gene TRBJ1-2; a possible D gene is TRBD1 (6 bases). The germline V and J ends were trimmed by 0 bases and 6 bases, with 12 bases remaining between them. The germline V gene encodes CDR1 SGDLS and CDR2 YYNGEE. This CDR3 spans 14 amino acids. The CDR3 sequence: CASSVDGQHNGYTF. In nucleotides, the CDR3 is TGTGCCAGCAGCGTAGATGGACAGCATAATGGCTACACCTTC.

This CDR3 is CASRGTVGNTGELFF. The CDR3 nucleotides read TGCGCCAGCAGGGGGACAGTAGGGAACACCGGGGAGCTGTTTTTT. The rearrangement joins TRBV10-2 to TRBJ2-2; 7 positions agree with TRBD1. V trimming: 6 bases; J trimming: 1 base; junction bases outside the gene matches: 5. The CDR3 length is 15 residues. From germline, CDR1 is WSHSY and CDR2 SAAADI.

This chain connects TRBV6-5 to TRBJ1-2; D gene uncertain. The CDR3 extends over 13 amino acids. Germline lookup yields CDR1 MNHEY and CDR2 SVGAGI. The V end was cut by 6 bases, the J end by 5 bases, with 13 bases between. The CDR3: CASSPVHLYGYTF. DNA for the CDR3: TGTGCCAGCAGCCCGGTCCATTTATATGGCTACACCTTC.

V is TRBV7-9 and J is TRBJ1-3, with D possibly being TRBD1 (5 bases). Trimming removed 0 bases from V and 0 bases from J, with 15 bases in between. Per germline, CDR1 SEHNR and CDR2 FQNEAQ (reference sequence). The CDR3 totals 18 residues. CDR3: CASSLAIRGKSSGNTIYF. The CDR3 DNA reads as TGTGCCAGCAGCTTAGCGATAAGGGGAAAGAGCTCTGGAAACACCATATATTTT.

This clone was seen a handful of times. The gene calls are TRBV30 and TRBJ1-5; the match to TRBD1 covers 8 bases. The J segment lost 7 bases and the V segment lost 3 bases, leaving 8 bases of the junction unmatched. Germline V gene lookup returns CDR1 GTSNPN and CDR2 SVGIG (reference sequence). The CDR3 extends over 14 amino acids. CDR3 sequence: CAWRARGLEQPQHF. CDR3 DNA sequence: TGTGCCTGGAGAGCCAGGGGGCTTGAACAGCCCCAGCATTTT.

V and J are TRBV6-5 and TRBJ2-7; 8 nucleotides align to TRBD1. Germline V gene sequence: CDR1 MNHEY, CDR2 SVGAGI. V lost 9 bases and J lost 5; bases outside the gene matches: 6. The CDR3 length is 12 residues. The CDR3 sequence: CASKTGDNEQYF. Written as DNA, the CDR3 is TGTGCCAGTAAGACAGGGGACAACGAGCAGTACTTC.

The V and J genes are TRBV7-8 and TRBJ2-1; TRBD2 is a possible D gene (6 bases). The CDR3 spans 15 residues. V shed 1 base and J shed 0 bases, with 7 bases lying between them. The germline V gene has CDR1 SGHVS and CDR2 FQNEAQ. The CDR3 spells CASSLVADSYNEQFF. The DNA for the CDR3 is TGTGCCAGCAGCTTAGTAGCGGACTCCTACAATGAGCAGTTCTTC.

The chain combines TRBV5-1 with TRBJ1-1; a possible D gene is TRBD1 (6 bases). This CDR3 contains 14 residues. V shed 0 bases and J shed 10 bases, with 16 bases lying between them. CDR1 SGHRS and CDR2 YFSETQ come from the germline V gene. The CDR3 protein is CASSLAGSQGTAFF. The DNA of the CDR3 is TGCGCCAGCAGCTTGGCGGGTTCACAGGGTACAGCTTTCTTT.

This chain links TRBV5-1 with TRBJ2-2; TRBD1 is a possible D gene (6 bases). V was pared by 4 bases and J by 4 bases, with 20 bases between. Germline assignment: CDR1 SGHRS and CDR2 YFSETQ. The CDR3 length is 17 residues. The CDR3 is CASSPSLGAPSTGELFF. DNA for the CDR3: TGCGCCAGCAGCCCCTCTTTGGGGGCGCCAAGCACCGGGGAGCTGTTTTTT.

The rearrangement joins TRBV7-8 to TRBJ1-4, with a tentative D call TRBD1 (6 bases). This CDR3 has 13 residues. Germline CDR1 and CDR2: SGHVS and FQNEAQ. Trimming took 3 bases from V and 4 from J, leaving 6 bases between them. CDR3 coding DNA: TGTGCCAGCAGCTTGGACAGTAATGAAAAACTGTTTTTT. Translating it yields CASSLDSNEKLFF.